The clone carrying this T cell receptor (beta chain) was recorded many times. No antigen is known for it. The CDR3 is 15 residues long. The germline V gene encodes CDR1 LGHNA and CDR2 YSLEER. V shed 2 bases, J shed 8 bases, and the junction held 8 bases outside the gene matches. The sample belongs to a study of naive and memory T cell subsets. Two oligonucleotides, mixed equimolar, formed the beta constant-region primer covering TRBC1 and TRBC2. Nested alpha and beta constant-region primers with the SP2 primer drove four PCR rounds on ligated cDNA. In TCRdb, the UMI-ligation and nested PCR reads were re-called with MiXCR into one record per CDR3 protein. The sample has around 18,000 distinct CDR3 sequences, approximately 8.6% seen once; the top ten hold around 23%. Study-level findings and limits: Activation and differentiation may alter RNA-based TCR counts. Between naive and memory subsets, TCR abundance power law exponents differed.

J is TRBJ2-3 and V is TRBV4-3, with TRBD2 identical over 9 bases. This clonotype originated in a human donor in good health. Material for sequencing was central memory CD8+ T cells from blood. CDR3 bases: TGCGCCAGCAGCCAACTAGCGGGGCCGAGTATTACGCAGTATTTT. This encodes CASSQLAGPSITQYF.